This TCR beta chain was sequenced during a study of control samples from healthy donors and cancer patients. About this clone: The junction departs from the called germline gene at one end, perhaps through a read error.

TCRdb's table, derived via immunoSEQ multiplex PCR, lists solely in-frame clones and lacks some. The data show some 37,000 clones, about 93% seen once. The CDR3 consists of 13 residues. Germline CDR1 and CDR2: LGHNA and YNFKEQ. The sequenced sample was blood. The TCR comes from a woman in her 50s in good health. The rearrangement joins TRBV4-2 to TRBJ2-1; possible D gene TRBD2, 5 bases. CDR3 protein: CASSQVTADGEIF. The CDR3 coding sequence is TGTGCCAGCAGCCAAGTTACTGCCGATGGGGAGATCTTC.